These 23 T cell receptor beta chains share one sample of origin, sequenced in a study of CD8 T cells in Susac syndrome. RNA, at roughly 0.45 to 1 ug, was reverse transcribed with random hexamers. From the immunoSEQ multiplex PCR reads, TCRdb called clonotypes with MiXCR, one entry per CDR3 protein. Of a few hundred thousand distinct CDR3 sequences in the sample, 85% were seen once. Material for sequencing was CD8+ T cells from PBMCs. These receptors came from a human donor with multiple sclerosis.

CDR3 sequence (DNA): TGTGCCACCATGGGAGGGAACAATGAAAAACTGTTTTTT. Protein: CATMGGNNEKLFF. The gene calls are TRBV15 and TRBJ1-4, with D unclear. This CDR3 is built from 13 residues. Trimming shortened V by 7 bases and J by 5 bases, and 11 bases separated the two germline ends. Germline assignment: CDR1 LNHNV and CDR2 YYDKDF (reference sequence).

The CDR3 sequence is CASSQTDRSPYEQYF. The CDR3 region has the DNA TGTGCCAGCAGCCAAACTGACAGGAGTCCCTACGAGCAGTACTTC. V and J are TRBV7-9 and TRBJ2-7, with D perhaps TRBD1 (6 bases). The CDR3 runs to 15 residues. Looked up from germline, CDR1 is SEHNR and CDR2 is FQNEAQ (reference sequence). V was trimmed by 5 bases and J by 2 bases, leaving 16 bases between them.

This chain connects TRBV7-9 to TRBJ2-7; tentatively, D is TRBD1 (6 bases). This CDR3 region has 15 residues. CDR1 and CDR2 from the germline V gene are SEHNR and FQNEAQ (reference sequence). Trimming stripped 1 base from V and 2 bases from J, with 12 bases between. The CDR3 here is CASSLVRDRTYEQYF. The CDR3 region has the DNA TGTGCCAGCAGCTTAGTCCGAGACAGGACCTACGAGCAGTACTTC. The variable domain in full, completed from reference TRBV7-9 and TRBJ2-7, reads DTGVSQNPRHKITKRGQNVTFRCDPISEHNRLYWYRQTLGQGPEFLTYFQNEAQLEKSRLLSDRFSAERPKGSFSTLEIQRTEQGDSAMYLCASSLVRDRTYEQYFGPGTRLTVT.

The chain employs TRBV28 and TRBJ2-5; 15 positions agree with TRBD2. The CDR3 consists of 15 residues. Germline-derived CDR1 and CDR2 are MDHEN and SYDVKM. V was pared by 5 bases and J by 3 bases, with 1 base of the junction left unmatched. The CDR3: CASSGLAGGEETQYF. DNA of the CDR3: TGTGCCAGCAGTGGACTAGCGGGAGGGGAAGAGACCCAGTACTTC.

As DNA, the CDR3 is TGTGCCAGCAGCGCCGCCCAGGGTAACTACAATGAGCAGTTCTTC. This sequence encodes CASSAAQGNYNEQFF. The chain combines TRBV7-9 with TRBJ2-1; weak D call: TRBD1 (5 bases). CDR1 SEHNR and CDR2 FQNEAQ come from the germline V gene (reference sequence). This CDR3 has 15 residues. Trimming shortened V by 5 bases and J by 3 bases, and 14 bases separated the two germline ends.

This CDR3 is CAWSYGTYRSYEQYF. CDR3 bases: TGTGCCTGGAGTTACGGGACTTACCGATCCTACGAGCAGTACTTC. The chain couples TRBV30 to TRBJ2-7; perhaps TRBD2 as D (6 bases). Trimming removed 2 bases from V and 1 base from J, with 15 bases in between. CDR3 size: 15 residues. The germline CDR1 and CDR2 sequences are GTSNPN and SVGIG (reference sequence).

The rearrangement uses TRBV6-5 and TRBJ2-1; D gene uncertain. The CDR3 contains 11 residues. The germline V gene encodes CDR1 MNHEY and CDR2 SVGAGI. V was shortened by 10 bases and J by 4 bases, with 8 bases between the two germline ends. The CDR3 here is CATSYYNEQFF. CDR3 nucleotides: TGTGCCACTTCCTATTACAATGAGCAGTTCTTC.

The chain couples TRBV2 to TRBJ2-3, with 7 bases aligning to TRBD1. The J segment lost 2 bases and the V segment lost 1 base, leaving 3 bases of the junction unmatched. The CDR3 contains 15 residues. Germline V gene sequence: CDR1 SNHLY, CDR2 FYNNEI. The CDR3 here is CASSEGTGYTDTQYF. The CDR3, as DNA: TGTGCCAGCAGTGAAGGGACAGGCTACACAGATACGCAGTATTTT.

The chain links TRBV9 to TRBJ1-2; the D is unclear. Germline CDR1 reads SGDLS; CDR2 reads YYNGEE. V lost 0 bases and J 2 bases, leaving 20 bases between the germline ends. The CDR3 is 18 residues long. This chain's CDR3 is CASSVDGPPTTLNYGYTF. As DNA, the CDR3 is TGTGCCAGCAGCGTAGATGGGCCACCGACTACACTAAACTATGGCTACACCTTC.

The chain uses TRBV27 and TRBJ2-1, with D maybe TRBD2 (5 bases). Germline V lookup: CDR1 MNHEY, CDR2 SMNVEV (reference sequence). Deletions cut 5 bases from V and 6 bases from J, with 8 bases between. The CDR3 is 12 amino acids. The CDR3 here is CASSKLGNEQFF. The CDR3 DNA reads TGTGCCAGCAGTAAACTAGGCAATGAGCAGTTCTTC.

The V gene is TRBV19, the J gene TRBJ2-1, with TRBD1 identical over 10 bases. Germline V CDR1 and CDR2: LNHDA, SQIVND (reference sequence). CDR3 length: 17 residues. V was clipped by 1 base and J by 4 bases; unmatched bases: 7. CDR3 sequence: CASSIAAKGQGYNEQFF. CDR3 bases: TGTGCCAGTAGTATAGCCGCGAAGGGACAGGGGTACAATGAGCAGTTCTTC.

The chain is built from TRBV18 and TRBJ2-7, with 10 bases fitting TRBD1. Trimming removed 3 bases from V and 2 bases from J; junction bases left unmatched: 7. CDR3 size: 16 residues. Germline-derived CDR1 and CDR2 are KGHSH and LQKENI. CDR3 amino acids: CASSPIGTGAPYEQYF. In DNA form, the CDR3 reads TGTGCCAGCTCACCGATAGGGACAGGGGCACCCTACGAGCAGTACTTC.

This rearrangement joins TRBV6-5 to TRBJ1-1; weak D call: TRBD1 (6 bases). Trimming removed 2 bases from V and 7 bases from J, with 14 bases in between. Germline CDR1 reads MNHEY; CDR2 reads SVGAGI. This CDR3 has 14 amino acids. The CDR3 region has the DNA TGTGCCAGCAGTTACAGCCTCAGACAGGTTGAAGCTTTCTTT. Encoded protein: CASSYSLRQVEAFF.

CDR3 coding DNA: TGTGCCAGCAGTGAAGCAAACGCGTTGGTGTGGATGGCCTATGGCTACACCTTC. Protein product: CASSEANALVWMAYGYTF. J is TRBJ1-2 and V is TRBV2, with D unresolved. CDR1 is SNHLY, CDR2 FYNNEI, per germline. V lost 0 bases to trimming and J lost 4 bases, with 21 bases between them. CDR3 length equals 18 residues.

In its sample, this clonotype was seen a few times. CDR3 bases: TGCGCCAGCAGCCAAGAATCAGGGTTAGGCCACTACGAGCAGTACTTC. This translates into CASSQESGLGHYEQYF. The chain is built from TRBV4-1 and TRBJ2-7; possibly TRBD1 for D (5 bases). Trimming shortened V by 0 bases and J by 3 bases, and 15 bases separated the two germline ends. CDR1 is MGHRA and CDR2 is YSYEKL in the germline V gene. This CDR3 has 16 amino acids.

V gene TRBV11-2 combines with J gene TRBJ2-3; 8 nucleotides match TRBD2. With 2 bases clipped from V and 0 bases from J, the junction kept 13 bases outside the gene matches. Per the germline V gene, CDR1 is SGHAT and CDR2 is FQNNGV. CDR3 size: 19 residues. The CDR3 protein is CASSLNIGTRDHSTDTQYF. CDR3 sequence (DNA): TGTGCCAGCAGCTTAAATATTGGGACTAGGGATCATAGCACAGATACGCAGTATTTT.

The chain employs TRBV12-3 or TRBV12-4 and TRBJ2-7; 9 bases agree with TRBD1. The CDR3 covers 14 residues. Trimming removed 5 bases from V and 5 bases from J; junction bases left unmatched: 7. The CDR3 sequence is CASSPRTGAHEQYF. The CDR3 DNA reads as TGTGCCAGCAGTCCCCGGACAGGGGCCCACGAGCAGTACTTC.

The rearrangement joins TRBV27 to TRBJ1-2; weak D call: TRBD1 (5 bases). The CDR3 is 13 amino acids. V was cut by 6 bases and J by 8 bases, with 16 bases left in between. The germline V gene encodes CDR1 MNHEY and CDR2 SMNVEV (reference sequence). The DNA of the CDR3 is TGTGCCAGCAGCATCTCCGGGGCCTGGGGCTACACCTTC. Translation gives CASSISGAWGYTF.

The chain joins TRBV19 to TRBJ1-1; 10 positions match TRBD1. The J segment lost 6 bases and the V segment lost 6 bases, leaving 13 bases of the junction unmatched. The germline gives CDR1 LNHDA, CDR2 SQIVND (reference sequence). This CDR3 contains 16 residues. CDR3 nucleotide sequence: TGTGCCAGTAGCGCCCGGGACAGGGGACTAGGGGCTGAAGCTTTCTTT. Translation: CASSARDRGLGAEAFF.

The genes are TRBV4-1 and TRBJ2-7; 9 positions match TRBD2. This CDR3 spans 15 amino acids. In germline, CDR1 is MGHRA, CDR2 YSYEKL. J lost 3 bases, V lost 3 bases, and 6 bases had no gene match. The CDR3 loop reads CASSQRTSASYEQYF. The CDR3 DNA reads TGCGCCAGCAGCCAGCGGACTAGCGCTAGCTACGAGCAGTACTTC.

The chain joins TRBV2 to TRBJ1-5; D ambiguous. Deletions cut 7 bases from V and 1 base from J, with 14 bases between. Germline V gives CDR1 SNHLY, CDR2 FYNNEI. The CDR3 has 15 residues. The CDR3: CASIPGPYSNQPQHF. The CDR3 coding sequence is TGTGCCAGCATTCCGGGTCCTTACAGCAATCAGCCCCAGCATTTT.

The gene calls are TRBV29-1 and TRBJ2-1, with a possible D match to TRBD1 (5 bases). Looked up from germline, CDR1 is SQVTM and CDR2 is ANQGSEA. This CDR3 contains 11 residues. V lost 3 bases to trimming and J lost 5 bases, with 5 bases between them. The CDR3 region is CSVDRDNEQFF. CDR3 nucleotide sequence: TGCAGCGTTGACAGGGACAATGAGCAGTTCTTC.

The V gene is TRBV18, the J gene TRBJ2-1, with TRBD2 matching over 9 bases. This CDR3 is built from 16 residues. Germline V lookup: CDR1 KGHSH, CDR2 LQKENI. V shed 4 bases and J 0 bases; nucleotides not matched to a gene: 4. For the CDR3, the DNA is TGTGCCAGCTCACACAGACTAGCGGACTCCTACAATGAGCAGTTCTTC. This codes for CASSHRLADSYNEQFF.